This T cell receptor beta chain was documented in a study of blood T cell repertoires in COVID-19 (dated by TCRdb to about 2020). With regard to the full study: The collaborator samples originated in the United States, Italy and Spain and spanned the acute and convalescent phases of COVID-19. The prospective study material was composed of cDNA or gDNA derived from T cells, B-cell-depleted T cells, or PBMCs. Deeply sampled blood TCRbeta repertoires from subjects exposed to, actively infected with, or recovered from COVID-19 were included in the dataset. The repertoires were released in a freely available public database meant as a resource for research on the immune response to SARS-CoV-2. The samples were drawn from two sources: the first 160 participants of the ongoing ImmuneRACE study, and approximately 1,300 subjects contributed by 6 global collaborators. Nearly every sample came with metadata listing a de-identified subject ID, COVID-19 status, age in years and sex. Where available, HLA class I and class II types were taken from metadata supplied by the sample provider and were not determined by assay-based typing. Findings and caveats that apply to the study as a whole: How much clinical and demographic metadata was included differed by source and by participant, and the metadata was provided uncurated.

Reading from cysteine to phenylalanine, the CDR3 counts 18 amino acids. Only the CDR3 region is kept as DNA, spanning 54 bases read in frame from base 1. The immunoSEQ Assay, a bias-controlled multiplex PCR, was used to amplify TCRbeta CDR3 regions from genomic DNA. The paper's processing steps were these. Nucleated cell counts per sample were estimated from amplification of reference gene primers within the assay. Sequence reads were collapsed and filtered to measure the absolute abundance of every unique TCRbeta CDR3 rearrangement. For each sample, productive Simpson clonality was calculated as the square root of Simpson's diversity index over productive rearrangements. TCRdb mirrors the immuneACCESS table, restricted to in-frame sequences. Some clones are absent from its copies; in checked studies, under half trace to an unresolved V gene, and the reason for the others is unknown. V, J and clone size are taken as reported in that table, and D and trimming were inferred from the DNA itself. This sample lists approximately 120,000 clones; 88% were detected once. Of the sample, more than 1.5% is held by the ten largest clones.

This clone was recorded once. The clone's antigen remains unknown. No base qualities exist here, and no much larger clone lies one base off it. Whole blood was collected in K2EDTA tubes by collaborating institutions according to the institutions' own protocols. For TCRbeta analysis, collaborators shipped samples in one of three forms: frozen whole blood, isolated PBMCs, or DNA extracted from either of those sample types. The clonotype was recovered from a human donor in a cohort sampled during active COVID-19. The rearranged chain carries TRBV21-1 and TRBJ1-4; the table's D call, TRBD1, was not checked against the DNA. TRBV21-1 is noted as a pseudogene. The specimen was peripheral blood. The DNA sequence is given as TGTGCCAGCGCCAGGGGGCGCCCAGAGCTATCAACTAATGAAAAACTGTTTTTT. This translates into CASARGRPELSTNEKLFF.